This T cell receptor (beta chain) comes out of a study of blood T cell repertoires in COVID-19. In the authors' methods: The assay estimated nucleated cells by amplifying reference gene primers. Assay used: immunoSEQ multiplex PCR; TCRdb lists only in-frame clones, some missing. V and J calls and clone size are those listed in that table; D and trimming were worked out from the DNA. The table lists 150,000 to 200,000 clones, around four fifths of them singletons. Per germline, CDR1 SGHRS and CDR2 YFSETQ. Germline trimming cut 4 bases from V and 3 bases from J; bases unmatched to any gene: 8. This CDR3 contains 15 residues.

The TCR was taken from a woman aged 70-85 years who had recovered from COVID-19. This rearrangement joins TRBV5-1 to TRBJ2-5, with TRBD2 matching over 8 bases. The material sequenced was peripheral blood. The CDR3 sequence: CASSTPSGPEETQYF. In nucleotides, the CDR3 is TGCGCCAGCAGCACCCCTAGCGGGCCTGAAGAGACCCAGTACTTC.